This record looks at one T cell receptor (beta chain) sequence and its context. Its antigen is currently unknown. TCRdb analysed the reads with MiXCR anew, one entry per CDR3 protein. This sample has hundreds of thousands of distinct CDR3 sequences; 30% to 40% occur once, and the top ten carry around an eighth. Germline values: CDR1 SGDLS, CDR2 YYNGEE. The V end was cut by 7 bases, the J end by 3 bases, with 7 bases between. The CDR3 extends over 11 amino acids. The sample originates from a study of T cell repertoires in cytomegalovirus infection. Background on the study: Evidence of both CMV infection and a matching HLA type came from public TCR beta signatures.

Study outcomes and limitations: Individuals carrying CMV plus the relevant HLA were identified by cumulative frequency of public TCR beta families. Clonotypes of TCR beta that were HLA-C-restricted and CMV-specific dominated the ex vivo response.

Sequencing was performed on cultured CD8+ T cells from PBMCs, taken from culture after CMV antigen stimulation. The V gene is TRBV9, the J gene TRBJ1-2; D remains unclear. The sequence derives from a human donor in good health (CMV status not recorded). Some clones in this sample may be carry-over from other donors' samples. The CDR3 protein is CASSRDYGYTF. CDR3 coding DNA: TGTGCCAGCTCCCGAGACTATGGCTACACCTTC.